The next 17 T cell receptor beta chains were all read from a single sample in a study of cytotoxic CD8 clonotypes in ibrutinib-treated CLL. Clones were read by immunoSEQ multiplex PCR, and TCRdb kept only the in-frame ones, dropping some. The sample has some 310,000 clones, almost 80% seen once. The sample in question was PBMCs, obtained before ibrutinib treatment. These TCRs come from a human donor with chronic lymphocytic leukemia.

This clone has just a few counts. This chain connects TRBV4-3 to TRBJ2-7, with D perhaps TRBD2 (5 bases). CDR1 is LGHNA and CDR2 is YSLEER in the germline V gene. V was pared by 1 base and J by 7 bases, with 20 bases between. This CDR3 is built from 16 residues. As DNA, the CDR3 is TGCGCCAGCAGCCAAGGGACTCTGGGATCACTACGGGAGCAGTACTTC. It is translated as CASSQGTLGSLREQYF.

The rearrangement links TRBV5-1 to TRBJ2-3; D unresolved. V was cut by 3 bases and J by 2 bases, with 13 bases left in between. The germline CDR1 and CDR2 sequences are SGHRS and YFSETQ. CDR3 size: 15 residues. Written as DNA, the CDR3 is TGCGCCAGCAGCTGGTCGGTCAGCCTCACAGATACGCAGTATTTT. This gives the protein CASSWSVSLTDTQYF.

This clone has a single count. This rearrangement joins TRBV5-8 to TRBJ2-7, with TRBD1 as a possible D gene (5 bases). CDR3 length equals 14 residues. Trimming took 2 bases from V and 2 from J, leaving 11 bases between them. CDR1 and CDR2 (germline): SGHTS, YDEGEE. CDR3: CASSFGRRAYEQYF. Here the CDR3 DNA reads TGTGCCAGCAGCTTCGGTCGCAGGGCCTACGAGCAGTACTTC.

This clone was seen repeatedly, ten times or more. V usage is TRBV5-1 and J usage is TRBJ2-7; no reliable D call. Germline V lookup: CDR1 SGHRS, CDR2 YFSETQ. V was pared by 4 bases and J by 3 bases, with 14 bases between. CDR3 length: 14 amino acids. The CDR3 loop is CASSGEDARYEQYF. DNA of the CDR3: TGCGCCAGCAGCGGAGAGGACGCCCGCTACGAGCAGTACTTC.

This chain connects TRBV14 to TRBJ2-7; 9 positions agree with TRBD1. The CDR3 loop spans 14 amino acids. Per the germline V gene, CDR1 is SGHDN and CDR2 is FVKESK. After removal of 6 bases from V and 1 base from J, the junction contained 4 bases not matched to a gene. This CDR3 is CASSGTGRSYEQYF. DNA for the CDR3: TGTGCCAGCAGTGGGACAGGGAGGTCCTACGAGCAGTACTTC.

The chain carries TRBV4-1 and TRBJ1-2; D is uncertain. Germline values: CDR1 MGHRA, CDR2 YSYEKL. The V gene lost 8 bases and the J gene lost 4 bases, with 5 bases spanning the gap. This CDR3 has 10 amino acids. CDR3 residues: CASGIYGYTF. The CDR3 DNA sequence: TGCGCCAGCGGAATCTATGGCTACACCTTC.

The genes are TRBV27 and TRBJ2-1, with a tentative D call TRBD2 (5 bases). Trimming left V 5 bases short and J 5 bases short, with 13 bases between. Germline CDR1 MNHEY, CDR2 SMNVEV (reference sequence). CDR3 length: 14 amino acids. The DNA of the CDR3 is TGTGCCAGCAGTGCAAGCGGAGTTAACAATGAGCAGTTCTTC. It codes for CASSASGVNNEQFF.

This rearrangement joins TRBV6-5 to TRBJ2-2; D uncertain. This CDR3 has 16 residues. Per the germline V gene, CDR1 is MNHEY and CDR2 is SVGAGI. The V end lost 2 bases, the J end lost 1 base, and 11 bases lay between the germline ends. CDR3 protein: CASSYVWQKNTGELFF. CDR3 sequence (DNA): TGTGCCAGCAGTTACGTTTGGCAGAAGAACACCGGGGAGCTGTTTTTT.

The gene calls are TRBV5-6 and TRBJ2-7, with no clear D. Trimming stripped 3 bases from V and 0 bases from J, with 4 bases between. This CDR3 spans 12 amino acids. CDR1 SGHDT and CDR2 YYEEEE come from the germline V gene. The CDR3 protein is CASSSNSYEQYF. CDR3 bases: TGTGCCAGCAGCTCAAACTCCTACGAGCAGTACTTC. The whole variable domain, filled in from reference TRBV5-6 and TRBJ2-7, reads DAGVTQSPTHLIKTRGQQVTLRCSPKSGHDTVSWYQQALGQGPQFIFQYYEEEERQRGNFPDRFSGHQFPNYSSELNVNALLLGDSALYLCASSSNSYEQYFGPGTRLTVT.

To note about this clone: Other DNA sequences in this sample translate to the same CDR3. The chain's CDR3 is CAWSRDNQETQYF. CDR3 nucleotides: TGTGCCTGGAGTCGGGACAACCAAGAGACCCAGTACTTC. This chain uses TRBV30 with TRBJ2-5; D possibly corresponds to TRBD1 (6 bases). Germline CDR1 and CDR2: GTSNPN and SVGIG (reference sequence). V shed 2 bases and J shed 0 bases, with 7 bases lying between them. There are 13 residues in the CDR3. Together with reference TRBV30 and TRBJ2-5, the CDR3 gives the full variable domain: SQTIHQWPATLVQPVGSPLSLECTVEGTSNPNLYWYRQAAGRGLQLLFYSVGIGQISSEVPQNLSASRPQDRQFILSSKKLLLSDSGFYLCAWSRDNQETQYFGPGTRLLVL.

The chain joins TRBV28 to TRBJ1-5; D might be TRBD1 (5 bases). Germline V gene lookup returns CDR1 MDHEN and CDR2 SYDVKM. The CDR3 totals 13 residues. Trimming shortened V by 6 bases and J by 3 bases, and 9 bases separated the two germline ends. The CDR3 coding sequence is TGTGCCAGCAGAAACAGGCTCAATCAGCCCCAGCATTTT. Protein: CASRNRLNQPQHF.

This sequence joins TRBV4-1 and TRBJ2-7; 12 nucleotides align to TRBD2. Germline lookup yields CDR1 MGHRA and CDR2 YSYEKL. The CDR3 loop spans 15 amino acids. The V gene end was trimmed by 5 bases and the J gene end by 5 bases; junction bases not matched to a gene: 7. CDR3 loop: CASSDLAGGGNEQYF. The CDR3 nucleotides read TGCGCCAGCAGCGATCTAGCGGGAGGGGGTAACGAGCAGTACTTC.

The chain combines TRBV30 with TRBJ2-1, with 13 positions matching TRBD2. CDR1 is GTSNPN, CDR2 SVGIG, per germline (reference sequence). This CDR3 is built from 17 residues. Trimming cost V 0 bases and J 9 bases; bases outside gene matches: 11. CDR3 region: CAWSVSRTSGSYGEQFF. CDR3 sequence (DNA): TGTGCCTGGAGTGTATCCCGGACTAGCGGGAGTTATGGTGAGCAGTTCTTC.

DNA for the CDR3: TGTGCCAGCAGCTATGTCGGACAGATGTACGAGCAGTACTTC. This codes for CASSYVGQMYEQYF. This rearrangement joins TRBV11-2 to TRBJ2-7; D may be TRBD1 (6 bases). Between the trimmed V and J ends, which lost 4 bases and 4 bases, there was a span of 14 bases. CDR3 length: 14 amino acids. The germline V gene encodes CDR1 SGHAT and CDR2 FQNNGV.

The V gene is TRBV30, the J gene TRBJ1-4, with D perhaps matching TRBD1 (5 bases). The CDR3 consists of 18 residues. Trimming removed 7 bases at V and 0 bases at J, with 24 bases between. The germline V gene encodes CDR1 GTSNPN and CDR2 SVGIG (reference sequence). The CDR3 region has the DNA TGTGCCTTCACATCCCTAGGGACCTTGTCTCCAACTAATGAAAAACTGTTTTTT. Residues: CAFTSLGTLSPTNEKLFF.

The chain couples TRBV18 to TRBJ1-1; a weak D match, TRBD1 (5 bases). Germline V gene sequence: CDR1 KGHSH, CDR2 LQKENI. Between the trimmed V and J ends, which lost 2 bases and 6 bases, there was a span of 10 bases. This CDR3 is 13 amino acids long. The CDR3 bases are TGTGCCAGCTCACCAGGGGGTGGGTCTGAAGCTTTCTTT. Amino acid sequence: CASSPGGGSEAFF.

The J gene is TRBJ2-3, the V gene TRBV27, with 12 bases aligning to TRBD2. The V and J ends lost 5 bases and 4 bases, in that order; junction bases with no gene match: 7. CDR1 is MNHEY, CDR2 SMNVEV, per germline (reference sequence). CDR3 length: 16 amino acids. Here the CDR3 DNA reads TGTGCCAGCAGTAGCGGACGACTAGCGGGAGCAGATACGCAGTATTTT. This codes for CASSSGRLAGADTQYF.